These 24 T cell receptor beta chains came from one sample sequenced in a study of blood T cell repertoires in COVID-19. Method: immunoSEQ multiplex PCR; TCRdb's copy keeps in-frame clones and lacks some. The table has under 40,000 clones, more than 85% seen once. What was sequenced was peripheral blood. The receptors derive from a woman aged 80 or older with active or convalescent COVID-19.

This rearrangement joins TRBV28 to TRBJ2-2; D possibly corresponds to TRBD2 (6 bases). Germline CDR1 MDHEN, CDR2 SYDVKM. This CDR3 spans 16 amino acids. With 6 bases removed from V and 1 base from J, the gap between germline ends came to 15 bases. CDR3 residues: CASSVPVAVNTGELFF. In DNA, the CDR3 is TGTGCCAGCAGCGTACCAGTAGCGGTGAACACCGGGGAGCTGTTTTTT.

This chain uses TRBV6-6 with TRBJ1-1; TRBD1 matches at 8 bases. With 6 bases clipped from V and 2 bases from J, the junction kept 8 bases outside the gene matches. The CDR3 loop spans 15 amino acids. Germline loops: CDR1 MNHNY, CDR2 SVGAGI (reference sequence). The CDR3 sequence is CASRLTGGPNTEAFF. CDR3 coding DNA: TGTGCCAGCAGACTTACAGGGGGACCAAACACTGAAGCTTTCTTT.

V is TRBV7-9 and J is TRBJ1-4; D possibly corresponds to TRBD1 (5 bases). This CDR3 comprises 15 residues. CDR1 is SEHNR, CDR2 FQNEAQ, per germline (reference sequence). V was clipped by 1 base and J by 7 bases, with 13 bases between them. DNA for the CDR3: TGTGCCAGCAGCTTAGAACTGGGGGGTAGTGAAAAACTGTTTTTT. It translates to CASSLELGGSEKLFF.

This clone was picked up a small number of times. The J gene is TRBJ2-7, the V gene TRBV10-3; 7 bases are shared with TRBD2. Germline V gene lookup returns CDR1 ENHRY and CDR2 SYGVKD. The CDR3 contains 12 residues. The V gene end was trimmed by 8 bases and the J gene end by 7 bases; junction bases not matched to a gene: 8. CDR3 DNA: TGTGCCATCGGTAAGGGAGCGGGGGAGCAGTACTTC. Translated: CAIGKGAGEQYF.

The chain couples TRBV7-8 to TRBJ1-3; D is uncertain. The CDR3 contains 16 residues. Germline assignment: CDR1 SGHVS and CDR2 FQNEAQ. V lost 1 base and J lost 0, with 10 bases in between. The CDR3 here is CASSLGPISSGNTIYF. For the CDR3, the DNA is TGTGCCAGCAGCTTAGGCCCAATTAGCTCTGGAAACACCATATATTTT.

This chain links TRBV5-1 with TRBJ2-7; 9 bases agree with TRBD2. The CDR3 covers 18 residues. V lost 3 bases to trimming and J lost 4 bases; unmatched junction nucleotides: 17. The germline gives CDR1 SGHRS, CDR2 YFSETQ. The CDR3 spells CASSSTTTSLAGEYEQYF. Here the CDR3 DNA reads TGCGCCAGCAGCTCAACAACGACAAGTTTAGCGGGGGAATACGAGCAGTACTTC.

V usage is TRBV4-1 and J usage is TRBJ1-6, with TRBD1 identical over 8 bases. Germline V gives CDR1 MGHRA, CDR2 YSYEKL. The trim removed 4 bases at V and 10 bases at J, leaving 6 bases unmatched. The CDR3 contains 14 residues. This chain's CDR3 is CASSPRGLRSPLHF. Written as DNA, the CDR3 is TGCGCCAGCAGCCCCAGGGGGCTAAGATCACCCCTCCACTTT.

This chain links TRBV5-1 with TRBJ1-4, with no clear D. Germline V gene sequence: CDR1 SGHRS, CDR2 YFSETQ. CDR3 length: 15 amino acids. V was clipped by 0 bases and J by 10 bases, with 16 bases between them. The DNA of the CDR3 is TGCGCCAGCAGCTTGGCCCCCAATACTGGCGGAAAACTGTTTTTT. Translated: CASSLAPNTGGKLFF.

This clone has only a few counts. This rearrangement joins TRBV13 to TRBJ1-6, with D perhaps TRBD1 (6 bases). The CDR3 has 17 amino acids. From germline, CDR1 is PRHDT and CDR2 FYEKMQ (reference sequence). The V gene lost 5 bases and the J gene lost 6 bases, with 20 bases spanning the gap. The CDR3 reads CASSHNLRQVPNSPLHF. CDR3 nucleotide sequence: TGTGCCAGCAGCCACAACCTTCGACAGGTTCCTAATTCACCCCTCCACTTT.

The gene calls are TRBV5-1 and TRBJ1-2; the match to TRBD1 covers 9 bases. Trimming at V came to 1 base and at J to 3 bases, leaving 13 bases not matched to a gene. The CDR3 length is 18 residues. Germline V CDR1 and CDR2: SGHRS, YFSETQ. As DNA, the CDR3 is TGCGCCAGCAGCTTGACTCCGACAGGGGGTATGGGATACTATGGCTACACCTTC. This translates into CASSLTPTGGMGYYGYTF. Based on the CDR3 plus reference TRBV5-1 and TRBJ1-2, the full variable domain is KAGVTQTPRYLIKTRGQQVTLSCSPISGHRSVSWYQQTPGQGLQFLFEYFSETQRNKGNFPGRFSGRQFSNSRSEMNVSTLELGDSALYLCASSLTPTGGMGYYGYTFGSGTRLTVV.

This CDR3 is CASSPLGQGGTDTQYF. CDR3 nucleotide sequence: TGTGCCAGCTCACCACTTGGACAGGGGGGCACAGATACGCAGTATTTT. The chain employs TRBV18 and TRBJ2-3; the match to TRBD1 covers 10 bases. The CDR3 has 16 amino acids. J lost 1 base, V lost 1 base, and 2 bases had no gene match. The V gene's germline CDR1 is KGHSH and CDR2 LQKENI.

Written as DNA, the CDR3 is TGTGCCAGTAGTATGGGGCAGGTACACAATCAGCCCCAGCATTTT. It encodes CASSMGQVHNQPQHF. The V gene is TRBV19, the J gene TRBJ1-5; D is possibly TRBD1 (5 bases). The CDR3 runs 15 residues. The V and J ends lost 3 bases and 3 bases respectively, with 12 bases between them. Germline V gene lookup returns CDR1 LNHDA and CDR2 SQIVND (reference sequence). The variable domain in full, with the rest retrieved from reference TRBV19 and TRBJ1-5, is DGGITQSPKYLFRKEGQNVTLSCEQNLNHDAMYWYRQDPGQGLRLIYYSQIVNDFQKGDIAEGYSVSREKKESFPLTVTSAQKNPTAFYLCASSMGQVHNQPQHFGDGTRLSIL.

V usage is TRBV19 and J usage is TRBJ2-4, with 9 bases aligning to TRBD2. Germline values: CDR1 LNHDA, CDR2 SQIVND (reference sequence). This CDR3 has 16 residues. V lost 7 bases to trimming and J lost 9 bases; unmatched junction nucleotides: 16. CDR3: CASTITPGLAGFIQYF. CDR3 coding DNA: TGTGCCAGTACCATAACTCCGGGACTAGCCGGATTCATTCAGTACTTC.

The J gene is TRBJ2-1, the V gene TRBV19; 11 positions match TRBD1. Germline assignment: CDR1 LNHDA and CDR2 SQIVND (reference sequence). V dropped 7 bases and J dropped 2; count of bases not matched to a gene: 7. The CDR3 covers 16 residues. CDR3 bases: TGTGCCAGTAATCACCGGGACAGGGGGACCTACAATGAGCAGTTCTTC. This sequence encodes CASNHRDRGTYNEQFF.

The rearrangement uses TRBV12-5 and TRBJ2-2, with D unclear. V shed 2 bases and J shed 6 bases, with 4 bases lying between them. The CDR3 loop spans 12 amino acids. CDR1 and CDR2 (germline): LGHNT, FRNRAP. CDR3 protein: CASGLQSGELFF. The CDR3 coding sequence is TGTGCTAGTGGTTTGCAGTCCGGGGAGCTGTTTTTT.

The chain employs TRBV9 and TRBJ1-3, with TRBD1 identical over 9 bases. The germline V gene has CDR1 SGDLS and CDR2 YYNGEE. CDR3 size: 17 residues. J lost 1 base, V lost 0 bases, and 5 bases had no gene match. The CDR3 is CASSVGGQGRSGNTIYF. CDR3 DNA: TGTGCCAGCAGCGTAGGGGGACAGGGAAGATCTGGAAACACCATATATTTT.

The V gene is TRBV4-2, the J gene TRBJ1-5; unclear D gene. Germline V CDR1 and CDR2: LGHNA, YNFKEQ. The length of the CDR3 is 13 residues. Between the trimmed V and J ends, which lost 1 base and 6 bases, there was a span of 7 bases. CDR3 DNA: TGTGCCAGCAGCCAAGCTCCGGGTCAGCCCCAGCATTTT. Protein product: CASSQAPGQPQHF.

The genes are TRBV5-1 and TRBJ2-7, with 7 positions matching TRBD1. With V trimmed by 4 bases and J by 3 bases, 4 bases remained unmatched. Looked up from germline, CDR1 is SGHRS and CDR2 is YFSETQ. The CDR3 extends over 13 amino acids. The CDR3: CASSQGQNYEQYF. The CDR3 DNA sequence: TGCGCCAGCAGCCAGGGACAGAACTACGAGCAGTACTTC.

The chain couples TRBV5-5 to TRBJ1-2; a weak D match, TRBD1 (6 bases). The V gene lost 4 bases and the J gene lost 6 bases, with 34 bases spanning the gap. From germline, CDR1 is SGHKS and CDR2 YYEKEE (reference sequence). This CDR3 comprises 20 residues. The CDR3 is CASSLRLMGALPGAPDGYTF. The DNA of the CDR3 is TGTGCCAGCAGCCTCAGGCTTATGGGGGCACTTCCTGGGGCACCGGATGGCTACACCTTC. Complete variable domain (other parts from reference TRBV5-5 and TRBJ1-2): DAGVTQSPTHLIKTRGQQVTLRCSPISGHKSVSWYQQVLGQGPQFIFQYYEKEERGRGNFPDRFSARQFPNYSSELNVNALLLGDSALYLCASSLRLMGALPGAPDGYTFGSGTRLTVV.

The chain couples TRBV5-8 to TRBJ1-2; D not certain. Per the germline V gene, CDR1 is SGHTS and CDR2 is YDEGEE. Trimming stripped 4 bases from V and 4 bases from J, with 17 bases between. CDR3 size: 15 residues. CDR3 loop: CASSPIFGRTYGYTF. Here the CDR3 DNA reads TGTGCCAGCAGCCCCATTTTTGGCCGCACCTATGGCTACACCTTC. The whole variable domain, filled in from reference TRBV5-8 and TRBJ1-2, reads EAGVTQSPTHLIKTRGQQATLRCSPISGHTSVYWYQQALGLGLQFLLWYDEGEERNRGNFPPRFSGRQFPNYSSELNVNALELEDSALYLCASSPIFGRTYGYTFGSGTRLTVV.

This clone appeared once. This chain uses TRBV28 with TRBJ2-1; 7 bases agree with TRBD1. CDR1 and CDR2 from the germline V gene are MDHEN and SYDVKM. After removal of 1 base from V and 6 bases from J, the junction contained 9 bases not matched to a gene. CDR3 length equals 16 residues. In DNA, the CDR3 is TGTGCCAGCAGTTTATTGGGACAGCGCCTTCGCAATGAGCAGTTCTTC. Protein sequence: CASSLLGQRLRNEQFF.

The V and J genes are TRBV5-6 and TRBJ1-2, with D uncertain. Germline CDR1 is SGHDT and CDR2 is YYEEEE. The length of the CDR3 is 12 residues. Trimming took 4 bases from V and 4 from J, leaving 8 bases between them. The CDR3 spells CASSQVIYGYTF. The CDR3 DNA is TGTGCCAGCAGCCAGGTTATCTATGGCTACACCTTC. Complete variable domain (other parts from reference TRBV5-6 and TRBJ1-2): DAGVTQSPTHLIKTRGQQVTLRCSPKSGHDTVSWYQQALGQGPQFIFQYYEEEERQRGNFPDRFSGHQFPNYSSELNVNALLLGDSALYLCASSQVIYGYTFGSGTRLTVV.

V usage is TRBV4-1 and J usage is TRBJ2-7, with 11 positions matching TRBD2. The CDR3 consists of 15 residues. The germline gives CDR1 MGHRA, CDR2 YSYEKL. V shed 4 bases and J 2 bases; nucleotides not matched to a gene: 4. CDR3 DNA: TGCGCCAGCAGCCTTGGGACTAGCGGAGCCTACGAGCAGTACTTC. It translates to CASSLGTSGAYEQYF.

The chain joins TRBV6-5 to TRBJ2-7, with 7 bases matching TRBD1. CDR1 and CDR2 from the germline V gene are MNHEY and SVGAGI. V was pared by 10 bases and J by 0 bases, with 9 bases of the junction left unmatched. The CDR3 loop spans 14 amino acids. The CDR3 nucleotides read TGTGCCACGCTCAGGGGGATTAGCTCCTACGAGCAGTACTTC. Residues: CATLRGISSYEQYF.